Presented here are 27 T cell receptor beta chains from one specimen sequenced in a study of cytomegalovirus exposure and HLA in healthy donors. Use of 60 Vbeta and 13 Jbeta primers characterized the PCR. Using immunoSEQ multiplex PCR, the repertoire was profiled, and TCRdb retains in-frame clones only, with some absent. Of more than 35,000 clones listed, 53% were seen once; the top ten hold around 6.2%. Sequenced: PBMCs. The source of these receptors is a woman aged 40 to 50 in good health and CMV-seropositive.

Here the CDR3 DNA reads TGTGCCAGCAGTGAACAAGTAGGGGGAGAGACCCAGTACTTC. Its protein product is CASSEQVGGETQYF. This chain joins TRBV6-1 and TRBJ2-5, with D perhaps TRBD1 (6 bases). The CDR3 extends over 14 amino acids. Germline CDR1 is MNHNS and CDR2 is SASEGT. Deletions cut 2 bases from V and 4 bases from J, with 11 bases between.

In its sample, this clone was seen a few times. The chain has TRBV11-3 and TRBJ2-1; 7 bases line up with TRBD1. V shed 0 bases, J shed 5 bases, and the junction held 7 bases outside the gene matches. Germline lookup yields CDR1 SGHNT and CDR2 YENEEA. CDR3 size: 16 residues. The DNA of the CDR3 is TGTGCCAGCAGCTTAGATTCGACTCAGGGGGACAATGAGCAGTTCTTC. This gives the protein CASSLDSTQGDNEQFF. Together with reference TRBV11-3 and TRBJ2-1, the CDR3 gives the full variable domain: EAGVVQSPRYKIIEKKQPVAFWCNPISGHNTLYWYLQNLGQGPELLIRYENEEAVDDSQLPKDRFSAERLKGVDSTLKIQPAELGDSAVYLCASSLDSTQGDNEQFFGPGTRLTVL.

The rearrangement joins TRBV6-6 to TRBJ1-5, with 10 bases lining up with TRBD1. J lost 6 bases, V lost 5 bases, and 10 bases had no gene match. This CDR3 is 16 amino acids long. The germline gives CDR1 MNHNY, CDR2 SVGAGI (reference sequence). The DNA for the CDR3 is TGTGCCAGCAGTCGAACTTCGACAGGGGGCAGTCAGCCCCAGCATTTT. Its protein product is CASSRTSTGGSQPQHF.

This chain uses TRBV4-1 with TRBJ1-1, with a possible D match to TRBD1 (5 bases). Trimming removed 5 bases from V and 1 base from J, with 11 bases in between. CDR1 is MGHRA, CDR2 YSYEKL, per germline. CDR3 length equals 14 residues. In DNA form, the CDR3 reads TGCGCCAGCAGCGATCGGGGGAAGAACACTGAAGCTTTCTTT. This codes for CASSDRGKNTEAFF.

The rearrangement uses TRBV10-3 and TRBJ2-7, with 8 bases matching TRBD1. The junction had 10 bases not matched to a gene; V was cut back by 10 bases and J by 5 bases. Per germline, CDR1 ENHRY and CDR2 SYGVKD. The CDR3 is made up of 13 amino acids. CDR3 sequence: CASAAGGVDEQYF. The CDR3, as DNA: TGTGCCAGCGCGGCAGGGGGCGTCGACGAGCAGTACTTC.

V usage is TRBV7-2 and J usage is TRBJ2-7, with TRBD1 identical over 7 bases. In germline, CDR1 is SGHTA, CDR2 FQGNSA. The CDR3 loop spans 12 amino acids. V lost 5 bases, J lost 3 bases, and 1 base stayed unmatched. CDR3 bases: TGTGCCAGCAGCCGACAGGGCTACGAGCAGTACTTC. This codes for CASSRQGYEQYF.

This clone was detected once. The chain is built from TRBV29-1 and TRBJ2-7, with D uncertain. Deletions cut 6 bases from V and 0 bases from J, with 6 bases between. Germline-derived CDR1 and CDR2 are SQVTM and ANQGSEA. The CDR3 runs to 11 residues. The CDR3 is CSVRNSYEQYF. The DNA of the CDR3 is TGCAGCGTCAGAAACTCCTACGAGCAGTACTTC.

In this sample, this clone turned up a few times. The chain joins TRBV6-1 to TRBJ2-7, with D tentatively TRBD1 (6 bases). The CDR3 has 14 residues. Trimming removed 6 bases from V and 4 bases from J, with 16 bases in between. Germline assignment: CDR1 MNHNS and CDR2 SASEGT. The CDR3 sequence is CASSGQGPGYEQYF. As DNA, the CDR3 is TGTGCCAGCAGCGGGCAGGGGCCCGGTTACGAGCAGTACTTC.

The chain uses TRBV28 and TRBJ1-6; no clear D. Germline CDR1 and CDR2: MDHEN and SYDVKM. The length of the CDR3 is 12 residues. V was clipped by 5 bases and J by 10 bases, with 9 bases between them. CDR3 coding DNA: TGTGCCAGCAGTGTGGACTGGTCACCCCTCCACTTT. This encodes CASSVDWSPLHF.

The chain uses TRBV18 and TRBJ2-3; D might be TRBD2 (6 bases). V was shortened by 5 bases and J by 1 base, with 10 bases between the two germline ends. Germline CDR1 reads KGHSH; CDR2 reads LQKENI. The CDR3 totals 14 residues. The CDR3 reads CASSWGVGTDTQYF. In nucleotides, the CDR3 is TGTGCCAGCTCATGGGGGGTCGGCACAGATACGCAGTATTTT. Together with reference TRBV18 and TRBJ2-3, the CDR3 gives the full variable domain: NAGVMQNPRHLVRRRGQEARLRCSPMKGHSHVYWYRQLPEEGLKFMVYLQKENIIDESGMPKERFSAEFPKEGPSILRIQQVVRGDSAAYFCASSWGVGTDTQYFGPGTRLTVL.

The rearrangement links TRBV2 to TRBJ1-5; D ambiguous. With 3 bases removed from V and 7 bases from J, the gap between germline ends came to 16 bases. Per germline, CDR1 SNHLY and CDR2 FYNNEI. The length of the CDR3 is 15 residues. The CDR3 region has the DNA TGTGCCAGCAGTGAGTTTTCGGGGAAGGACCAGCCCCAGCATTTT. Protein sequence: CASSEFSGKDQPQHF.

The chain carries TRBV2 and TRBJ2-7; no definite D call. This CDR3 is built from 14 residues. CDR1 SNHLY and CDR2 FYNNEI come from the germline V gene. V dropped 3 bases and J dropped 2 bases, with 11 bases sitting between them. In DNA form, the CDR3 reads TGTGCCAGCAGTGAGCCAGTTGCAACCTACGAGCAGTACTTC. The encoded protein is CASSEPVATYEQYF.

The gene calls are TRBV7-3 and TRBJ1-1, with 11 bases fitting TRBD1. V was clipped by 5 bases and J by 4 bases; unmatched bases: 12. The CDR3 is 17 amino acids. The germline gives CDR1 SGHTA, CDR2 FQGTGA. DNA for the CDR3: TGTGCCAGCAGCCAAACAGGACAGGGGGCCGGTTCCACTGAAGCTTTCTTT. Translated, it gives CASSQTGQGAGSTEAFF. Together with reference TRBV7-3 and TRBJ1-1, the CDR3 gives the full variable domain: GAGVSQTPSNKVTEKGKYVELRCDPISGHTALYWYRQSLGQGPEFLIYFQGTGAADDSGLPNDRFFAVRPEGSVSTLKIQRTERGDSAVYLCASSQTGQGAGSTEAFFGQGTRLTVV.

The gene calls are TRBV7-2 and TRBJ2-3; 7 nucleotides match TRBD2. J was trimmed by 2 bases and V by 2 bases; bases with no gene match: 4. There are 15 residues in the CDR3. Germline V gene data show CDR1 as SGHTA and CDR2 as FQGNSA. CDR3 in amino acids: CASSLSSGDTDTQYF. The CDR3 bases are TGTGCCAGCAGCTTATCCAGCGGGGACACAGATACGCAGTATTTT.

This clone occurred a few times. The DNA of the CDR3 is TGTGCCTGGAGTTTATCCTACAATGAGCAGTTCTTC. It translates to CAWSLSYNEQFF. V usage is TRBV30 and J usage is TRBJ2-1; D gene ambiguous. Germline V CDR1 and CDR2: GTSNPN, SVGIG (reference sequence). Trimming removed 2 bases from V and 1 base from J, with 3 bases in between. The CDR3 spans 12 residues.

This clone has more than one count but fewer than ten. The rearrangement joins TRBV7-6 to TRBJ2-2; the D gene is possibly TRBD1 (6 bases). From germline, CDR1 is SGHVS and CDR2 FNYEAQ. CDR3 length: 14 amino acids. V was shortened by 5 bases and J by 4 bases, with 11 bases between the two germline ends. CDR3 region: CASSPGQLTGELFF. In DNA form, the CDR3 reads TGTGCCAGCAGCCCCGGACAGCTCACCGGGGAGCTGTTTTTT.

There are a few counts of this clone. The J gene is TRBJ2-3, the V gene TRBV7-9, with TRBD2 identical over 7 bases. CDR3 size: 16 residues. The V and J ends lost 2 bases and 2 bases, in that order; junction bases with no gene match: 7. Germline CDR1 SEHNR, CDR2 FQNEAQ (reference sequence). CDR3 protein: CASSLSPGRATDTQYF. The CDR3 bases are TGTGCCAGCAGCTTATCCCCAGGGAGGGCCACAGATACGCAGTATTTT.

The rearrangement uses TRBV4-1 and TRBJ1-2; 9 positions agree with TRBD1. The V gene end was trimmed by 4 bases and the J gene end by 3 bases; junction bases not matched to a gene: 6. The germline V gene has CDR1 MGHRA and CDR2 YSYEKL. This CDR3 is built from 15 residues. The CDR3 spells CASSRLDRGDYGYTF. The DNA for the CDR3 is TGCGCCAGCAGCCGCTTGGACAGGGGAGACTATGGCTACACCTTC.

This clone was observed once. CDR3 DNA: TGTGCCTGGAGTGTACCTAGCGGCTACCAAGAGACCCAGTACTTC. Translating it yields CAWSVPSGYQETQYF. This chain joins TRBV30 and TRBJ2-5; TRBD2 aligns across 7 bases. The length of the CDR3 is 15 residues. Per germline, CDR1 GTSNPN and CDR2 SVGIG (reference sequence). V was pared by 0 bases and J by 0 bases, with 4 bases of the junction left unmatched. Combining the CDR3 with reference TRBV30 and TRBJ2-5 gives the whole variable domain SQTIHQWPATLVQPVGSPLSLECTVEGTSNPNLYWYRQAAGRGLQLLFYSVGIGQISSEVPQNLSASRPQDRQFILSSKKLLLSDSGFYLCAWSVPSGYQETQYFGPGTRLLVL.

CDR3 protein: CASSSTGKSYEQYF. For the CDR3, the DNA is TGTGCCAGCTCCTCGACAGGGAAAAGCTACGAGCAGTACTTC. This sequence joins TRBV18 and TRBJ2-7, with TRBD1 identical over 7 bases. There are 14 residues in the CDR3. The J segment lost 3 bases and the V segment lost 6 bases, leaving 8 bases of the junction unmatched. Germline CDR1 and CDR2: KGHSH and LQKENI.

This chain uses TRBV7-2 with TRBJ1-2; perhaps TRBD1 as D (5 bases). Germline V gene sequence: CDR1 SGHTA, CDR2 FQGNSA. Trimming took off 4 bases at V and 0 bases at J, with 9 bases between the two ends. This CDR3 region has 14 residues. The CDR3 reads CASSSGTPNYGYTF. For the CDR3, the DNA is TGTGCCAGCAGCTCCGGGACTCCTAACTATGGCTACACCTTC.

A note on this clone: The sample contains more than one DNA sequence encoding this CDR3. The chain couples TRBV6-5 to TRBJ2-6, with TRBD1 identical over 8 bases. The CDR3 is made up of 15 amino acids. In germline, CDR1 is MNHEY, CDR2 SVGAGI. V shed 6 bases and J 11 bases; nucleotides not matched to a gene: 12. CDR3: CASRQPGQEPDVLTF. The CDR3 nucleotides read TGTGCCAGCAGACAACCGGGACAGGAGCCCGACGTCCTGACTTTC.

This clone was detected only a few times. The chain is built from TRBV6-5 and TRBJ1-4; the match to TRBD1 covers 9 bases. This CDR3 comprises 14 residues. Germline V CDR1 and CDR2: MNHEY, SVGAGI. V was pared by 6 bases and J by 6 bases, with 5 bases of the junction left unmatched. The CDR3 region has the DNA TGTGCCAGCAGCCGGGACAGGGTATATGAAAAACTGTTTTTT. It codes for CASSRDRVYEKLFF.

The rearrangement joins TRBV4-2 to TRBJ1-1; the match to TRBD1 covers 9 bases. V trimming: 6 bases; J trimming: 4 bases; junction bases outside the gene matches: 9. There are 15 residues in the CDR3. The germline V gene encodes CDR1 LGHNA and CDR2 YNFKEQ. The CDR3 spells CASRDAGTGLTEAFF. DNA of the CDR3: TGTGCCAGCAGGGACGCCGGGACAGGGCTCACTGAAGCTTTCTTT.

The chain couples TRBV18 to TRBJ2-1; 8 nucleotides align to TRBD1. Unmatched junction bases numbered 13, after V lost 10 bases and J lost 5 bases. In germline, CDR1 is KGHSH, CDR2 LQKENI. CDR3 length: 15 amino acids. DNA of the CDR3: TGTGCCACCACACCAGGGGGCTCGAACCACAATGAGCAGTTCTTC. Amino acids: CATTPGGSNHNEQFF.

This chain connects TRBV9 to TRBJ2-1; D remains ambiguous. The CDR3 has 13 amino acids. The ends were cut back, 3 bases at V and 2 bases at J, with 6 bases in the middle. Looked up from germline, CDR1 is SGDLS and CDR2 is YYNGEE. CDR3 region: CASSGQAYNEQFF. The CDR3 coding sequence is TGTGCCAGCAGCGGGCAGGCCTACAATGAGCAGTTCTTC.

The chain uses TRBV5-1 and TRBJ1-6; tentatively, D is TRBD1 (6 bases). Deletions cut 4 bases from V and 3 bases from J, with 11 bases between. The CDR3 consists of 15 residues. Germline CDR1 reads SGHRS; CDR2 reads YFSETQ. CDR3 sequence: CASSVGQSYNSPLHF. The CDR3 DNA sequence: TGCGCCAGCAGCGTGGGACAAAGCTATAATTCACCCCTCCACTTT.